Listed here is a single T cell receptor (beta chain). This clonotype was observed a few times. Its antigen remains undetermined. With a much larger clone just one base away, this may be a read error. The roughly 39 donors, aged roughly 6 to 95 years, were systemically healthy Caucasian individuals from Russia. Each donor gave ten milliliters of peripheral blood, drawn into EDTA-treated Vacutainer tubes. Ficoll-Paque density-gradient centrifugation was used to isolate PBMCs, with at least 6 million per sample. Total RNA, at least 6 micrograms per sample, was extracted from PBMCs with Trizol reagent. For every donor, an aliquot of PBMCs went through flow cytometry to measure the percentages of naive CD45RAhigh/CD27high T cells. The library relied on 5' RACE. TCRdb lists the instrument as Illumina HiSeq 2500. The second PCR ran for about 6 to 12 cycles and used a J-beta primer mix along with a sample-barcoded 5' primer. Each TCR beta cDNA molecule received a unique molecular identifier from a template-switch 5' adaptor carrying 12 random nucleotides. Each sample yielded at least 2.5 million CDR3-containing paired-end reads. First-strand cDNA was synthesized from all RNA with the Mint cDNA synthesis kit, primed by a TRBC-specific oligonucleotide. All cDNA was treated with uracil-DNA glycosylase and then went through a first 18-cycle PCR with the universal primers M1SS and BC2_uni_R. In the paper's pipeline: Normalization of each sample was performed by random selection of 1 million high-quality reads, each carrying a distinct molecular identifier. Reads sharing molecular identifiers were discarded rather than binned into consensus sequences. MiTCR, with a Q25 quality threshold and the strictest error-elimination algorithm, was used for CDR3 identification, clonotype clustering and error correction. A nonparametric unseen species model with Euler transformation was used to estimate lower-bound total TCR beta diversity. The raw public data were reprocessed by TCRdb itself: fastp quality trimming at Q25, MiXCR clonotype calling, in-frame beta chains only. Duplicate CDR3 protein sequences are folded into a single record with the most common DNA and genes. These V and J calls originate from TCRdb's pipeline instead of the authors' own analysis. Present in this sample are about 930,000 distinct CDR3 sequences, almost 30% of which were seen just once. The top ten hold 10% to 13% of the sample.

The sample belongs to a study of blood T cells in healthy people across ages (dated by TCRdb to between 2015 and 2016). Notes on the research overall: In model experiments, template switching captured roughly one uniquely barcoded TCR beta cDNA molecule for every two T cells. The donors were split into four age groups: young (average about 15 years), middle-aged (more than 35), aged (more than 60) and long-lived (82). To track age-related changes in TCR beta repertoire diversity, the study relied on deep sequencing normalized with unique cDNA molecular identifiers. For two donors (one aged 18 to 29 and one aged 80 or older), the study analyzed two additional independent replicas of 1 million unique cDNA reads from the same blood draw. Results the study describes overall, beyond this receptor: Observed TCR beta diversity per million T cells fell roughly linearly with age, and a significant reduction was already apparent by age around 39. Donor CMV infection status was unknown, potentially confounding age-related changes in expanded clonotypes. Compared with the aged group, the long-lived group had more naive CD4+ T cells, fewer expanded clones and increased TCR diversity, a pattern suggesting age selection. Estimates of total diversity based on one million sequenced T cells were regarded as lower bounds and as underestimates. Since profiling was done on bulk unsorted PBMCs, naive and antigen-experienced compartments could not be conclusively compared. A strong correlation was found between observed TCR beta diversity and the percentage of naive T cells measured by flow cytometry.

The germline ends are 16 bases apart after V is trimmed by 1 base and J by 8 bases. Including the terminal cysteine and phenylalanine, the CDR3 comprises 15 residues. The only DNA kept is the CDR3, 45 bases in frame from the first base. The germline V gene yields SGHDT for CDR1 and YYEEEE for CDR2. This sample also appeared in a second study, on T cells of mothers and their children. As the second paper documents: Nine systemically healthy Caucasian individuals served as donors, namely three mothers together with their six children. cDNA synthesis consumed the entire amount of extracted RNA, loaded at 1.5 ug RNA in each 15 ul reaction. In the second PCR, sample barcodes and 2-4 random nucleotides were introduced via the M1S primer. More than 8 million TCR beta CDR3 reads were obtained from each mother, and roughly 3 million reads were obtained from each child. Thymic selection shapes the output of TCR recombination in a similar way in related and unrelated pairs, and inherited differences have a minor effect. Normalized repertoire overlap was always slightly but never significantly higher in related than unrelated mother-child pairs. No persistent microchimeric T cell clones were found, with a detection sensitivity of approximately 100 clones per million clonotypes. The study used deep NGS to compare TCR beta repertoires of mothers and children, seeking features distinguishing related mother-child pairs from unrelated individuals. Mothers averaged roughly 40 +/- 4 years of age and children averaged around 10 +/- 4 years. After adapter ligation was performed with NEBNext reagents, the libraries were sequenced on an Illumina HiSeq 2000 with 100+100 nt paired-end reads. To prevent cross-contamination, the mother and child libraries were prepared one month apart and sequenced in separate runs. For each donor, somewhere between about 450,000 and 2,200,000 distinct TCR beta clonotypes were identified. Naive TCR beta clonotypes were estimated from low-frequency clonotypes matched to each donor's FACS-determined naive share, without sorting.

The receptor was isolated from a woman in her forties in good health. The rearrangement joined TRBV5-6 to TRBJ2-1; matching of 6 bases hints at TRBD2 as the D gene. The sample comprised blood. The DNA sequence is TGTGCCAGCAGCTTGACTTGGGGGGTGCGGGATGAGCAGTTCTTC. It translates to CASSLTWGVRDEQFF.